This entry lists 7 T cell receptor beta chains sequenced from one sample in a study of cytomegalovirus exposure and HLA in healthy donors. The PCR contained 60 Vbeta and 13 Jbeta primers. Some clones are missing from TCRdb's copy, which holds only in-frame ones; the method was immunoSEQ multiplex PCR. This sample carries under 110,000 clones, 65% to 80% of them seen once, and the ten largest clones take 1.5% to 2%. The material sequenced was PBMCs. The receptors come from a woman aged 40 to 50 in good health and CMV-seronegative.

The chain is built from TRBV27 and TRBJ2-2, with 9 bases matching TRBD1. Germline-derived CDR1 and CDR2 are MNHEY and SMNVEV (reference sequence). The CDR3 has 15 residues. With V trimmed by 5 bases and J by 6 bases, 7 bases remained unmatched. The CDR3 nucleotides read TGTGCCAGCAGTGAAGAACAGGGGGCGCCCGGGGAGCTGTTTTTT. Translated, it gives CASSEEQGAPGELFF.

The rearrangement joins TRBV5-6 to TRBJ2-2; 10 bases align to TRBD2. CDR1 SGHDT and CDR2 YYEEEE come from the germline V gene. The J segment lost 5 bases and the V segment lost 3 bases, leaving 4 bases of the junction unmatched. The CDR3 totals 15 residues. CDR3 DNA: TGTGCCAGCAGCTCGGGACTAGCGATAACCGGGGAGCTGTTTTTT. The encoded protein is CASSSGLAITGELFF.

V is TRBV6-5 and J is TRBJ2-5, with 10 bases lining up with TRBD1. Looked up from germline, CDR1 is MNHEY and CDR2 is SVGAGI. This CDR3 spans 15 amino acids. V gave up 6 bases and J gave up 2 bases; unmatched junction bases: 6. CDR3 protein: CASRDLGQGQETQYF. DNA for the CDR3: TGTGCCAGCAGGGACTTGGGACAGGGGCAAGAGACCCAGTACTTC.

The chain carries TRBV28 and TRBJ2-7, with 11 positions matching TRBD2. J gave up 0 bases and V 8 bases, and 15 bases lay outside the gene matches. Germline CDR1 reads MDHEN; CDR2 reads SYDVKM. The CDR3 loop spans 18 amino acids. As DNA, the CDR3 is TGTGCCAGCGCCCTCTGGGAGGGGACTAGCGGTAGCTCCTACGAGCAGTACTTC. Amino acids: CASALWEGTSGSSYEQYF. The full variable domain, in which reference TRBV28 and TRBJ2-7 provide the parts outside the CDR3, is DVKVTQSSRYLVKRTGEKVFLECVQDMDHENMFWYRQDPGLGLRLIYFSYDVKMKEKGDIPEGYSVSREKKERFSLILESASTNQTSMYLCASALWEGTSGSSYEQYFGPGTRLTVT.

CDR3 sequence reads: CASSRTGQPKDYGYTF. CDR3 sequence (DNA): TGCGCCAGCAGCCGAACGGGACAGCCGAAAGACTATGGCTACACCTTC. This chain connects TRBV4-1 to TRBJ1-2; 7 nucleotides agree with TRBD1. With V trimmed by 4 bases and J by 3 bases, 11 bases remained unmatched. The V gene's germline CDR1 is MGHRA and CDR2 YSYEKL. The CDR3 consists of 16 residues.

This clone was counted a few times. V and J are TRBV6-4 and TRBJ2-1; 7 bases agree with TRBD1. The CDR3 has 14 residues. The junction had 5 bases not matched to a gene; V was cut back by 2 bases and J by 7 bases. Germline V gives CDR1 MRHNA, CDR2 SNTAGT. The CDR3 sequence is CASSDTGTVNEQFF. The CDR3 region has the DNA TGTGCCAGCAGTGACACTGGGACAGTAAATGAGCAGTTCTTC.

This clone was seen a single time. V is TRBV7-9 and J is TRBJ2-7; D not certain. The CDR3 extends over 13 amino acids. Germline CDR1 and CDR2: SEHNR and FQNEAQ (reference sequence). The V gene lost 1 base and the J gene lost 3 bases, with 7 bases spanning the gap. The CDR3, as DNA: TGTGCCAGCAGCTTAGGGGCCGGCTACGAGCAGTACTTC. Residues: CASSLGAGYEQYF. The full variable domain, with the rest looked up from reference TRBV7-9 and TRBJ2-7, is DTGVSQNPRHKITKRGQNVTFRCDPISEHNRLYWYRQTLGQGPEFLTYFQNEAQLEKSRLLSDRFSAERPKGSFSTLEIQRTEQGDSAMYLCASSLGAGYEQYFGPGTRLTVT.